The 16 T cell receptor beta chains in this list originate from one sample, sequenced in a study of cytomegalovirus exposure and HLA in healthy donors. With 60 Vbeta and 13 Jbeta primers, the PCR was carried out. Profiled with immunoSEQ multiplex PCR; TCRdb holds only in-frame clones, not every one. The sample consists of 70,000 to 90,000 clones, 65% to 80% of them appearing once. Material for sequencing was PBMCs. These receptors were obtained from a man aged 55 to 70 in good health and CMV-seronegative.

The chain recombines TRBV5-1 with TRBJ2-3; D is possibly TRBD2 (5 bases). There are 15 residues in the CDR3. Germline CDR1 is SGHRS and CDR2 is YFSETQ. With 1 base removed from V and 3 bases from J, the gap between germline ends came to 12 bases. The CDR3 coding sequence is TGCGCCAGCAGCTTGTACGGGGAGAATACAGATACGCAGTATTTT. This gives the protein CASSLYGENTDTQYF.

CDR3: CASREGNYGYTF. In DNA form, the CDR3 reads TGTGCCAGCAGAGAGGGCAACTATGGCTACACCTTC. The chain recombines TRBV28 with TRBJ1-2; D call uncertain. Trimming removed 6 bases from V and 2 bases from J, with 7 bases in between. The CDR3 loop spans 12 amino acids. Germline V gene data show CDR1 as MDHEN and CDR2 as SYDVKM.

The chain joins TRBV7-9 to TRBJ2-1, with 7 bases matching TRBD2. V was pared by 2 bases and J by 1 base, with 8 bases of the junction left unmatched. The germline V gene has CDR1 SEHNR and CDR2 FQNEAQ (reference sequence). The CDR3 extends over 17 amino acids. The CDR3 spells CASSLRAGVSSYNEQFF. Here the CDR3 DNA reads TGTGCCAGCAGCTTACGGGCGGGGGTCTCATCCTACAATGAGCAGTTCTTC.

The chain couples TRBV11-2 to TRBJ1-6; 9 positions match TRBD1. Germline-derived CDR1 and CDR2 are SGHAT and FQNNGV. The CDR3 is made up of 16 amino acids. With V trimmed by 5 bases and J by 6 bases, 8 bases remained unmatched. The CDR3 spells CASSRLTGGLNSPLHF. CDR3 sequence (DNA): TGTGCCAGCAGCCGCCTAACAGGGGGCCTTAATTCACCCCTCCACTTT.

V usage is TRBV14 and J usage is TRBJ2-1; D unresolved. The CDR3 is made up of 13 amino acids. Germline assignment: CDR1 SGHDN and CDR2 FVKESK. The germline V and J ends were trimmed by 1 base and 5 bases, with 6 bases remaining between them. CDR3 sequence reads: CASSQGPNNEQFF. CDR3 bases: TGTGCCAGCAGCCAAGGGCCCAACAATGAGCAGTTCTTC.

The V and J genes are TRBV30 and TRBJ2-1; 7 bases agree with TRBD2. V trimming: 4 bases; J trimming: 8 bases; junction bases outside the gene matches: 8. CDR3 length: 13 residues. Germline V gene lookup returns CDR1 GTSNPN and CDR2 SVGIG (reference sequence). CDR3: CAWNSGGWDEQFF. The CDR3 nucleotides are TGTGCCTGGAACTCCGGGGGGTGGGATGAGCAGTTCTTC.

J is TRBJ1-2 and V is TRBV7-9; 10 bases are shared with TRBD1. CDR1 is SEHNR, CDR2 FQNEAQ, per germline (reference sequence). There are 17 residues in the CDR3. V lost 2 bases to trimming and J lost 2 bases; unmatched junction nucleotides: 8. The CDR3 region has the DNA TGTGCCAGCAGCTTAAATTCGGGACAGGGGATAAACTATGGCTACACCTTC. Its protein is CASSLNSGQGINYGYTF.

The CDR3 protein is CAWSVRWGTGGSISHLGELFF. The CDR3 DNA reads TGTGCCTGGAGTGTACGGTGGGGGACAGGGGGCTCTATAAGTCATTTAGGGGAGCTGTTTTTT. The chain has TRBV30 and TRBJ2-2; TRBD1 agrees at 12 bases. Germline-derived CDR1 and CDR2 are GTSNPN and SVGIG (reference sequence). The CDR3 consists of 21 residues. The V and J ends lost 0 bases and 8 bases, in that order; junction bases with no gene match: 22. The full variable domain, in which reference TRBV30 and TRBJ2-2 provide the parts outside the CDR3, is SQTIHQWPATLVQPVGSPLSLECTVEGTSNPNLYWYRQAAGRGLQLLFYSVGIGQISSEVPQNLSASRPQDRQFILSSKKLLLSDSGFYLCAWSVRWGTGGSISHLGELFFGEGSRLTVL.

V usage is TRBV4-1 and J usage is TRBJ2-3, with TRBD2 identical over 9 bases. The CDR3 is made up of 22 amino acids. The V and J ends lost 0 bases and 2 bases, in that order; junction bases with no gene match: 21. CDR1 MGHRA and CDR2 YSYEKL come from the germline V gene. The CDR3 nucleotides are TGCGCCAGCAGCCAAGATCGGCGAGGGGGAAGCGGGGGGCGGGGGGACACAGATACGCAGTATTTT. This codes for CASSQDRRGGSGGRGDTDTQYF.

The CDR3 bases are TGTGCCAGCAGCCCTGGGGGGAGTGGGTTCGGGGAGCTGTTTTTT. It codes for CASSPGGSGFGELFF. This chain links TRBV5-4 with TRBJ2-2, with D perhaps TRBD2 (6 bases). V was pared by 4 bases and J by 7 bases, with 17 bases between. Looked up from germline, CDR1 is SGHNT and CDR2 is YYREEE (reference sequence). This CDR3 has 15 residues.

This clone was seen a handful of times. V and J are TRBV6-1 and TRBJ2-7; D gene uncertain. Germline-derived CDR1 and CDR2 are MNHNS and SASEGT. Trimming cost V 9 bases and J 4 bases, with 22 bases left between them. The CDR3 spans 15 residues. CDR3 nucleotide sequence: TGTGCCAGTTTTTTCAAGCAGAAGGCGGCATACGAGCAGTACTTC. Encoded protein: CASFFKQKAAYEQYF.

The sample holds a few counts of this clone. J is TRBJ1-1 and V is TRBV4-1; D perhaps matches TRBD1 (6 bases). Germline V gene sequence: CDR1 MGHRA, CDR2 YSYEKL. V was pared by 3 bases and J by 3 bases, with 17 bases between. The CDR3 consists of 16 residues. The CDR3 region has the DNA TGCGCCAGCAGCCATGCCGTCAACAGGGACCACACTGAAGCTTTCTTT. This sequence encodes CASSHAVNRDHTEAFF.

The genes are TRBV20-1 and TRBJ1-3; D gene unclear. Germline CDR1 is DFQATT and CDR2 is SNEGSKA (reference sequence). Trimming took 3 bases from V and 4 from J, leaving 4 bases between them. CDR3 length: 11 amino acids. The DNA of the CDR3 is TGCAGTGCTAGCGCGGGAAACACCATATATTTT. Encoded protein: CSASAGNTIYF.

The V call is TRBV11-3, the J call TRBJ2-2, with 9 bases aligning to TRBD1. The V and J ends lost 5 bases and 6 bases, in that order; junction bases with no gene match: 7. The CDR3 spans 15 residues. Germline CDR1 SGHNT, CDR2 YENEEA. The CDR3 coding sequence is TGTGCCAGCAGCCCTCGGGACAGGGACGCCGGGGAGCTGTTTTTT. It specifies CASSPRDRDAGELFF.

CDR3 DNA sequence: TGTGCCAGCACCGGGGGGATTATGAACACTGAAGCTTTCTTT. Protein sequence: CASTGGIMNTEAFF. V gene TRBV6-5 combines with J gene TRBJ1-1, with D possibly TRBD1 on 5 matching bases. This CDR3 has 14 amino acids. The V gene lost 7 bases and the J gene lost 0 bases, with 12 bases spanning the gap. Germline values: CDR1 MNHEY, CDR2 SVGAGI.

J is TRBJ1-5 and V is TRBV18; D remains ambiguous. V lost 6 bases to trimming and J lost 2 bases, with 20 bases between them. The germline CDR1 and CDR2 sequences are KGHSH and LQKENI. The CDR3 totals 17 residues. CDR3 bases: TGTGCCAGCTCTTTGGATACAGAGGGAAGCGGCAATCAGCCCCAGCATTTT. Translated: CASSLDTEGSGNQPQHF.